Below are 9 T cell receptor beta chains sequenced from a single sample in a study of T cells after yellow fever vaccination. TCRdb reanalysed the 5' RACE reads using MiXCR and keeps one entry per CDR3 protein. The data show under 400,000 distinct CDR3 sequences, approximately 12% seen once. The sample in question was CD4+ T cells sorted from PBMCs, obtained 15 days after the yellow fever booster vaccination. The receptors were sampled from a man aged 18 to 29 who received the YFV17D yellow fever vaccine.

There are a few counts of this clonotype. The V and J genes are TRBV12-3 or TRBV12-4 and TRBJ1-2, with D hard to call. This CDR3 region has 12 residues. Trimming took 7 bases from V and 8 from J, leaving 14 bases between them. The CDR3 loop is CASILAGLGYTF. In nucleotides, the CDR3 is TGTGCCAGCATCCTGGCCGGTTTGGGCTACACCTTC.

This clonotype was found a few times. The genes are TRBV20-1 and TRBJ2-1; D gene ambiguous. The CDR3 has 14 residues. Germline CDR1 DFQATT, CDR2 SNEGSKA (reference sequence). V was shortened by 8 bases and J by 0 bases, with 14 bases between the two germline ends. The CDR3 nucleotides read TGCAGTATCACCCGACAAAACTCCTACAATGAGCAGTTCTTC. Encoded protein: CSITRQNSYNEQFF.

Many counts were recorded for this clonotype. The chain recombines TRBV7-9 with TRBJ1-1, with TRBD1 identical over 8 bases. Germline values: CDR1 SEHNR, CDR2 FQNEAQ (reference sequence). Germline trimming cut 3 bases from V and 6 bases from J; bases unmatched to any gene: 6. There are 14 residues in the CDR3. CDR3 in DNA: TGTGCCAGCAGCTTGACAGGGGCGGGGGCTGAAGCTTTCTTT. Its translation is CASSLTGAGAEAFF.

This clonotype was seen many times. This rearrangement joins TRBV12-5 to TRBJ2-7; TRBD1 matches 8 bases. J gave up 6 bases and V 3 bases, and 4 bases lay outside the gene matches. Germline V lookup: CDR1 LGHNT, CDR2 FRNRAP. The CDR3 has 13 amino acids. The DNA of the CDR3 is TGTGCTAGTGGTTTCGGACAGGGCCGCGAGCAGTACTTC. Protein sequence: CASGFGQGREQYF. The whole variable domain, remainder taken from reference TRBV12-5 and TRBJ2-7, is DARVTQTPRHKVTEMGQEVTMRCQPILGHNTVFWYRQTMMQGLELLAYFRNRAPLDDSGMPKDRFSAEMPDATLATLKIQPSEPRDSAVYFCASGFGQGREQYFGPGTRLTVT.

This clonotype was observed a few times. The rearrangement uses TRBV29-1 and TRBJ2-1; tentative D call: TRBD1 (5 bases). Germline V gives CDR1 SQVTM, CDR2 ANQGSEA. The CDR3 spans 13 residues. V lost 2 bases and J lost 4, with 9 bases in between. Here the CDR3 reads CSVEWAGYNEQFF. For the CDR3, the DNA is TGCAGCGTTGAATGGGCAGGGTACAATGAGCAGTTCTTC.

This clonotype showed up just a few times. The chain links TRBV18 to TRBJ2-7, with 9 bases identical to TRBD1. This CDR3 comprises 15 residues. Unmatched junction bases numbered 7, after V lost 6 bases and J lost 1 base. Germline V gene sequence: CDR1 KGHSH, CDR2 LQKENI. The CDR3 DNA follows: TGTGCCAGCTCCCCCGGGACAGGGCCTTCCTACGAGCAGTACTTC. It yields the protein CASSPGTGPSYEQYF.

This clonotype was seen more than once but under ten times. This chain joins TRBV11-2 and TRBJ2-7, with D maybe TRBD2 (7 bases). Trimming removed 3 bases at V and 3 bases at J, with 9 bases between. CDR3 length: 13 residues. Per germline, CDR1 SGHAT and CDR2 FQNNGV. CDR3 protein: CASSLRGLYEQYV. Here the CDR3 DNA reads TGTGCCAGCAGCTTGCGGGGGCTCTACGAGCAGTACGTC.

This clonotype was recorded at least ten times. The V gene is TRBV6-2 or TRBV6-3, the J gene TRBJ2-7, with no clear D. Germline values: CDR1 MNHEY, CDR2 SVGEGT. This CDR3 comprises 12 residues. V was trimmed by 6 bases and J by 3 bases, leaving 9 bases between them. The CDR3 protein is CASSWYSYEQYF. DNA of the CDR3: TGTGCCAGCAGCTGGTATAGCTACGAGCAGTACTTC.

The V and J genes are TRBV20-1 and TRBJ2-3, with D possibly TRBD2 on 5 matching bases. The CDR3 sequence is 15 residues long. Germline CDR1 DFQATT, CDR2 SNEGSKA (reference sequence). V lost 6 bases and J lost 1, with 17 bases in between. The CDR3 loop reads CSAPPAGGGTDTQYF. DNA of the CDR3: TGCAGTGCGCCCCCAGCCGGAGGTGGCACAGATACGCAGTATTTT.